The 7 T cell receptor beta chains presented below share a single source sample, sequenced in a study of OX40 agonist ivuxolimab in advanced cancers. Profiling relied on immunoSEQ multiplex PCR, and the TCRdb table lists in-frame clones only, not all of them. This table has about 64,000 clones, 85% to 95% appearing once. The starting material was CD4+ or CD8+ T cells sorted from blood, obtained in a trial of the OX40 agonist ivuxolimab. These receptors were obtained from an adult with an advanced solid tumor such as melanoma, head and neck, liver or kidney cancer.

The chain uses TRBV19 and TRBJ2-1; 8 bases fit TRBD2. The V gene's germline CDR1 is LNHDA and CDR2 SQIVND (reference sequence). The ends lost 5 bases at V and 5 bases at J; junction bases unmatched: 11. The CDR3 extends over 16 amino acids. CDR3 in DNA: TGTGCCAGTAGTCCACGGCCGGGACTAGGAAACAATGAGCAGTTCTTC. It yields the protein CASSPRPGLGNNEQFF.

V gene TRBV18 combines with J gene TRBJ2-6; unclear D gene. V was clipped by 3 bases and J by 4 bases, with 10 bases between them. Germline assignment: CDR1 KGHSH and CDR2 LQKENI. The CDR3 covers 15 residues. The CDR3 DNA reads as TGTGCCAGCTCACCTCGAACGTCAGGGGCCAACGTCCTGACTTTC. Residues: CASSPRTSGANVLTF.

J is TRBJ2-3 and V is TRBV15; TRBD1 is a possible D gene (5 bases). Looked up from germline, CDR1 is LNHNV and CDR2 is YYDKDF (reference sequence). The CDR3 length is 14 residues. V was pared by 3 bases and J by 2 bases, with 9 bases between. This CDR3 reads CATSSQGFTDTQYF. The DNA of the CDR3 is TGTGCCACCAGCAGCCAGGGTTTCACAGATACGCAGTATTTT.

The table lists this clone with a count of one. V and J are TRBV6-6 and TRBJ2-3; no reliable D call. Per the germline V gene, CDR1 is MNHNY and CDR2 is SVGAGI (reference sequence). Trimming took off 2 bases at V and 1 base at J, with 1 base between the two ends. CDR3 length: 12 residues. CDR3 region: CASSYGTDTQYF. The CDR3, as DNA: TGTGCCAGCAGTTACGGCACAGATACGCAGTATTTT.

This chain uses TRBV5-4 with TRBJ2-7, with D possibly TRBD1 on 5 matching bases. Germline CDR1 and CDR2: SGHNT and YYREEE (reference sequence). There are 11 residues in the CDR3. The ends were cut back, 3 bases at V and 9 bases at J, with 10 bases in the middle. The CDR3 loop is CASSSPQGQYF. CDR3 in DNA: TGTGCCAGCAGCTCACCCCAGGGGCAGTACTTC.

The V call is TRBV2, the J call TRBJ2-5, with D possibly TRBD2 on 5 matching bases. With 6 bases removed from V and 1 base from J, the gap between germline ends came to 15 bases. Germline values: CDR1 SNHLY, CDR2 FYNNEI. The CDR3 is made up of 15 amino acids. CDR3 nucleotide sequence: TGTGCCAGCAGGTTCGGGGTTGAGTTCCAAGAGACCCAGTACTTC. Its translation: CASRFGVEFQETQYF.

V gene TRBV18 combines with J gene TRBJ2-3, with 11 bases matching TRBD2. Germline trimming cut 5 bases from V and 2 bases from J; bases unmatched to any gene: 6. The germline V gene has CDR1 KGHSH and CDR2 LQKENI. This CDR3 has 16 amino acids. CDR3 sequence: CASSAGLAENTDTQYF. The CDR3 DNA sequence: TGTGCCAGCTCAGCGGGACTAGCGGAGAACACAGATACGCAGTATTTT.